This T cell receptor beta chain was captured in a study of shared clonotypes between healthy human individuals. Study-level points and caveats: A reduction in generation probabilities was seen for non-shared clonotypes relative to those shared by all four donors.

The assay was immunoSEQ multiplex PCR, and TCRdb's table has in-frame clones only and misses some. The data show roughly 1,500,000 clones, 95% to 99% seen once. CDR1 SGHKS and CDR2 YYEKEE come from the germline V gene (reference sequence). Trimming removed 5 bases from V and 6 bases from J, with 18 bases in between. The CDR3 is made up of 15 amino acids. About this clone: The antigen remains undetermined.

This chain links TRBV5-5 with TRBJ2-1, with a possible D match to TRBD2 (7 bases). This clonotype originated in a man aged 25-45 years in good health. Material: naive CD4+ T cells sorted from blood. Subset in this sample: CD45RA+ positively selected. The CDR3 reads CASRRQATGGNEQFF. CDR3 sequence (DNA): TGTGCCAGCAGACGACAGGCAACGGGGGGCAATGAGCAGTTCTTC.